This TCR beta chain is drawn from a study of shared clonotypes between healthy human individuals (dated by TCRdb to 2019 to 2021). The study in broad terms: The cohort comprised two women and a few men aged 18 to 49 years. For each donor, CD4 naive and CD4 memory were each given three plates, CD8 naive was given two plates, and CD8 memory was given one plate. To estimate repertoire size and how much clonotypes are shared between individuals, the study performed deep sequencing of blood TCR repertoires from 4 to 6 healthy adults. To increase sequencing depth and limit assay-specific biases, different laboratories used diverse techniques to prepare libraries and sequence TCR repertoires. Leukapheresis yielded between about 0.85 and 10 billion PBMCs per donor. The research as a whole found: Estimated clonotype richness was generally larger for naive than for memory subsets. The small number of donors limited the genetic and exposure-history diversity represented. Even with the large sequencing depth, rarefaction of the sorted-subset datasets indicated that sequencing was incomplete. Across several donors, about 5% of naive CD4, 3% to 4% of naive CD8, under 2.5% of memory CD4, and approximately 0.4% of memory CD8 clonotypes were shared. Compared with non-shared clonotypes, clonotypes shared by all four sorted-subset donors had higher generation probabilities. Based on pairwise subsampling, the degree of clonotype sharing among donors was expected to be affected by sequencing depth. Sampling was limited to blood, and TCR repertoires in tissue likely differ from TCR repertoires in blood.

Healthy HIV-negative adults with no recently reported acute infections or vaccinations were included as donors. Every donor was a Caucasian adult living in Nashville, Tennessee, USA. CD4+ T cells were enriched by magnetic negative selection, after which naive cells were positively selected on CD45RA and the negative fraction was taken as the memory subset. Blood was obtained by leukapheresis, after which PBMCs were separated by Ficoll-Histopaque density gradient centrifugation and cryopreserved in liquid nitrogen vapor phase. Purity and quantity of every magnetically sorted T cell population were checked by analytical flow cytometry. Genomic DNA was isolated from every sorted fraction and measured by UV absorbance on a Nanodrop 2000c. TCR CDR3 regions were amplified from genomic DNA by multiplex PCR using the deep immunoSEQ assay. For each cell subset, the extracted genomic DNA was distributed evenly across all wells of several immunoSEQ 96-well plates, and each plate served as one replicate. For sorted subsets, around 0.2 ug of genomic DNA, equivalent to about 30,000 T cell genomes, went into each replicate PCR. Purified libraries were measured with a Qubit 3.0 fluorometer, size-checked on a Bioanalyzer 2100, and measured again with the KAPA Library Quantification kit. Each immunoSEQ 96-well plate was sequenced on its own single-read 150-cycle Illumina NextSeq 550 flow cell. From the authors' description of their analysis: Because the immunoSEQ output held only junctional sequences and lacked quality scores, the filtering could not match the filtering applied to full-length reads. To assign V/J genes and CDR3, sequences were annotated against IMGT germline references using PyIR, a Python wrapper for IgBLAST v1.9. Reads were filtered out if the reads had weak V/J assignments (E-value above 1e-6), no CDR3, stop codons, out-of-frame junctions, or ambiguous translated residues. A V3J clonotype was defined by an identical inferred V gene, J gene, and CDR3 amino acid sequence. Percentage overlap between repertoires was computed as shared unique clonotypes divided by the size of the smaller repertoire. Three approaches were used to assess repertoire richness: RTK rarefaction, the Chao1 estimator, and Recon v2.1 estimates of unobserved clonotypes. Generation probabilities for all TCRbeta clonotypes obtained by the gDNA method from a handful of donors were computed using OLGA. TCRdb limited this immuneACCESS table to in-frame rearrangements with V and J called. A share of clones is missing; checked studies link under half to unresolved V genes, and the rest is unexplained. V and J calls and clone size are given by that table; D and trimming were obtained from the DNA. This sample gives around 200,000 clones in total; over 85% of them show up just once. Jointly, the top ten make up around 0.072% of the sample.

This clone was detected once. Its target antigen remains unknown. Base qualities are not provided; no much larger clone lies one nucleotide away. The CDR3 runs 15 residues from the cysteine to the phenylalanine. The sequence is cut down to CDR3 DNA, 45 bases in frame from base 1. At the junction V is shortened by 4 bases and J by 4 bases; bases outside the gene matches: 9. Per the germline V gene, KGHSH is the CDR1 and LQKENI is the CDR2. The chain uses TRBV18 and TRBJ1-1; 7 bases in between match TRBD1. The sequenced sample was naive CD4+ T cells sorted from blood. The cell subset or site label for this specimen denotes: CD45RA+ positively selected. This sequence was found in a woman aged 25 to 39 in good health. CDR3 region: CASSLTGEIGTEAFF. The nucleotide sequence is TGTGCCAGCTCACTAACAGGGGAAATCGGCACTGAAGCTTTCTTT.